A single sample is the source of the 31 T cell receptor beta chains below, sequenced in a study of blood T cell repertoires in COVID-19 (dated by TCRdb to 2018 to 2020). Library generation was performed with the immunoSEQ multiplex PCR assay. Imported from immuneACCESS, the table was reduced by TCRdb to in-frame sequences with V and J called. These copies leave out some clones; in studies compared against another copy, an unresolved V gene accounts for under half, and the cause of the remainder is not known. This sample lists 300,000 or so clones; around nine tenths were detected once. Roughly 1.3% of the sample lies in the top ten. Sequencing was done on a sample of peripheral blood. These receptors all stem from a man aged 65-85 years with acute or convalescent COVID-19.

This clone was observed a single time. The chain carries TRBV7-9 and TRBJ1-2; 7 nucleotides line up with TRBD1. The length of the CDR3 is 17 residues. CDR1 SEHNR and CDR2 FQNEAQ come from the germline V gene (reference sequence). J gave up 4 bases and V 1 base, and 12 bases lay outside the gene matches. CDR3 coding DNA: TGTGCCAGCAGCTTAGATGGAGAGTGGGGACAGATCTATGGCTACACCTTC. Its translation is CASSLDGEWGQIYGYTF.

This clone was observed once. The chain is built from TRBV6-2 or TRBV6-3 and TRBJ1-1; 7 nucleotides line up with TRBD1. V lost 3 bases, J lost 4 bases, and 14 bases stayed unmatched. This CDR3 comprises 17 residues. Germline CDR1 MNHEY, CDR2 SVGEGT. The CDR3 DNA is TGTGCCAGCAGTTATATCAGGGGGACCCTCCTCGGCACTGAAGCTTTCTTT. It specifies CASSYIRGTLLGTEAFF.

The chain combines TRBV7-3 with TRBJ2-5; D is uncertain. Per the germline V gene, CDR1 is SGHTA and CDR2 is FQGTGA. The V and J ends lost 1 base and 5 bases respectively, with 8 bases between them. The CDR3 has 13 residues. The CDR3 nucleotides are TGTGCCAGCAGCTTAAGTTCAGCGGAGACCCAGTACTTC. Translating gives CASSLSSAETQYF. The entire variable domain, with the rest obtained from reference TRBV7-3 and TRBJ2-5, is as follows: GAGVSQTPSNKVTEKGKYVELRCDPISGHTALYWYRQSLGQGPEFLIYFQGTGAADDSGLPNDRFFAVRPEGSVSTLKIQRTERGDSAVYLCASSLSSAETQYFGPGTRLLVL.

The V and J genes are TRBV7-9 and TRBJ2-2; tentatively, D is TRBD2 (5 bases). With 7 bases removed from V and 0 bases from J, the gap between germline ends came to 12 bases. From germline, CDR1 is SEHNR and CDR2 FQNEAQ (reference sequence). The length of the CDR3 is 15 residues. CDR3 sequence reads: CASTISGTNTGELFF. The CDR3 nucleotides are TGTGCCAGCACCATCAGCGGAACGAACACCGGGGAGCTGTTTTTT.

This clone was counted once. This sequence joins TRBV13 and TRBJ1-5; 9 bases fit TRBD1. CDR1 PRHDT and CDR2 FYEKMQ come from the germline V gene (reference sequence). The CDR3 covers 15 residues. V lost 5 bases to trimming and J lost 7 bases; unmatched junction nucleotides: 9. For the CDR3, the DNA is TGTGCCAGCAGCCTCGGGACAGGGCATGGGCAGCCCCAGCATTTT. As protein: CASSLGTGHGQPQHF.

A few counts support this clone. The junction differs from germline at one of its ends, possibly a read error. The chain couples TRBV4-1 to TRBJ2-7; 7 bases align to TRBD1. This CDR3 spans 13 amino acids. CDR1 is MGHRA, CDR2 YSYEKL, per germline. In nucleotides, the CDR3 is TGCGCCAGCAGCCAAGACCATGGGACAGCCATGGCCTTC. Protein product: CASSQDHGTAMAF.

This chain joins TRBV9 and TRBJ2-3; D possibly corresponds to TRBD1 (6 bases). Per germline, CDR1 SGDLS and CDR2 YYNGEE. V lost 3 bases and J 2 bases, leaving 22 bases between the germline ends. This CDR3 is built from 18 residues. The CDR3 region is CASSERGLGAGYTDTQYF. In nucleotides, the CDR3 is TGTGCCAGCAGCGAGAGAGGATTGGGGGCAGGGTACACAGATACGCAGTATTTT.

V gene TRBV6-4 combines with J gene TRBJ2-1; TRBD2 matches at 11 bases. The CDR3 has 24 amino acids. Germline CDR1 MRHNA, CDR2 SNTAGT. With V trimmed by 2 bases and J by 0 bases, 24 bases remained unmatched. The chain's CDR3 is CASSDRRGSGGAQSIQSSYNEQFF. CDR3 in DNA: TGTGCCAGCAGTGACAGGCGGGGTAGCGGGGGGGCCCAATCGATACAAAGCTCCTACAATGAGCAGTTCTTC.

The chain has TRBV5-5 and TRBJ2-5; the D gene is possibly TRBD1 (6 bases). The CDR3 sequence is 14 residues long. Germline loops: CDR1 SGHKS, CDR2 YYEKEE (reference sequence). V lost 4 bases and J lost 5, with 15 bases in between. CDR3 in amino acids: CASSRTALGETQYF. CDR3 coding DNA: TGTGCCAGCAGCCGGACAGCCCTAGGGGAGACCCAGTACTTC.

Worth noting for this clone: Other DNA sequences from this sample encode an identical CDR3 as well. This chain connects TRBV15 to TRBJ1-2; no clear D gene. From germline, CDR1 is LNHNV and CDR2 YYDKDF (reference sequence). Trimming left V 0 bases short and J 4 bases short, with 6 bases between. The CDR3 spans 13 residues. Here the CDR3 DNA reads TGTGCCACCAGCAGAGATCGGGTCTATGGCTACACCTTC. Translation gives CATSRDRVYGYTF.

The chain joins TRBV18 to TRBJ2-2; no clear D. Germline V gene sequence: CDR1 KGHSH, CDR2 LQKENI. The CDR3 spans 16 residues. V was trimmed by 5 bases and J by 2 bases, leaving 15 bases between them. DNA of the CDR3: TGTGCCAGCTCAGAATCGGTACTTGTAAACACCGGGGAGCTGTTTTTT. Its protein is CASSESVLVNTGELFF.

V gene TRBV30 combines with J gene TRBJ1-2, with TRBD1 as a possible D gene (5 bases). The CDR3 is made up of 13 amino acids. In germline, CDR1 is GTSNPN, CDR2 SVGIG (reference sequence). This CDR3 reads CATEKGLHYGYTF. The CDR3 DNA sequence: TGTGCGACGGAGAAGGGACTCCACTATGGCTACACCTTC.

This clone has only a few counts. V is TRBV5-6 and J is TRBJ1-2; tentatively, D is TRBD1 (6 bases). V lost 4 bases, J lost 0 bases, and 13 bases lay in between. CDR3 length: 15 residues. Germline V gene sequence: CDR1 SGHDT, CDR2 YYEEEE. CDR3 in amino acids: CASSARTASNYGYTF. CDR3 nucleotide sequence: TGTGCCAGCAGCGCCAGGACAGCATCTAACTATGGCTACACCTTC.

Only a few counts were recorded for this clone. This chain's CDR3 is CASSVGQRLGYTF. DNA of the CDR3: TGTGCCAGCAGCGTGGGACAGAGGCTTGGCTACACCTTC. The chain employs TRBV7-2 and TRBJ1-2; 7 bases agree with TRBD1. V shed 5 bases, J shed 7 bases, and the junction held 7 bases outside the gene matches. The CDR3 has 13 amino acids. Germline V lookup: CDR1 SGHTA, CDR2 FQGNSA.

The genes are TRBV5-1 and TRBJ1-3; TRBD1 aligns across 12 bases. The J segment lost 4 bases and the V segment lost 4 bases, leaving 3 bases of the junction unmatched. There are 15 residues in the CDR3. The germline V gene encodes CDR1 SGHRS and CDR2 YFSETQ. The CDR3 reads CASSKGQGAGNTIYF. The CDR3 DNA follows: TGCGCCAGCAGCAAGGGACAGGGGGCCGGAAACACCATATATTTT.

The V gene is TRBV19, the J gene TRBJ1-2; 8 nucleotides line up with TRBD1. Looked up from germline, CDR1 is LNHDA and CDR2 is SQIVND (reference sequence). V dropped 6 bases and J dropped 8; count of bases not matched to a gene: 8. The CDR3 loop spans 13 amino acids. Here the CDR3 DNA reads TGTGCCAGTAGCCCGGACAGGGAGTACGGCTACACCTTC. It translates to CASSPDREYGYTF. The variable domain in full, with the rest retrieved from reference TRBV19 and TRBJ1-2, is DGGITQSPKYLFRKEGQNVTLSCEQNLNHDAMYWYRQDPGQGLRLIYYSQIVNDFQKGDIAEGYSVSREKKESFPLTVTSAQKNPTAFYLCASSPDREYGYTFGSGTRLTVV.

This sequence joins TRBV2 and TRBJ1-5; D is possibly TRBD1 (5 bases). Germline V gene lookup returns CDR1 SNHLY and CDR2 FYNNEI. CDR3 length: 15 amino acids. V was clipped by 6 bases and J by 3 bases, with 15 bases between them. The DNA for the CDR3 is TGTGCCAGCAGAAGCAACCCAGGGCCCAATCAGCCCCAGCATTTT. Translated: CASRSNPGPNQPQHF.

This sequence joins TRBV18 and TRBJ2-5; 8 bases are shared with TRBD2. CDR3 size: 15 residues. V lost 4 bases to trimming and J lost 4 bases; unmatched junction nucleotides: 8. CDR1 is KGHSH and CDR2 is LQKENI in the germline V gene. The CDR3 loop is CASSRSGGLLETQYF. The CDR3 DNA reads TGTGCCAGCTCACGATCGGGGGGGCTTCTAGAGACCCAGTACTTC. Variable domain in full (rest from reference TRBV18 and TRBJ2-5): NAGVMQNPRHLVRRRGQEARLRCSPMKGHSHVYWYRQLPEEGLKFMVYLQKENIIDESGMPKERFSAEFPKEGPSILRIQQVVRGDSAAYFCASSRSGGLLETQYFGPGTRLLVL.

This chain's CDR3 is CASSDAAGQGSGYTF. The CDR3 nucleotides read TGCGCCAGCAGCGACGCGGCGGGACAGGGTAGCGGCTACACCTTC. The chain is built from TRBV5-1 and TRBJ1-2, with 9 bases fitting TRBD1. Losses at the gene ends were 4 bases for V and 8 bases for J; bases not matched to a gene: 12. This CDR3 contains 15 residues. Germline assignment: CDR1 SGHRS and CDR2 YFSETQ.

V and J are TRBV27 and TRBJ1-1, with TRBD1 as a possible D gene (5 bases). Germline CDR1 is MNHEY and CDR2 is SMNVEV (reference sequence). The CDR3 loop spans 13 amino acids. Trimming took off 6 bases at V and 0 bases at J, with 8 bases between the two ends. The CDR3 nucleotides read TGTGCCAGCAGGGGGGGGGTGAACACTGAAGCTTTCTTT. It translates to CASRGGVNTEAFF.

The rearrangement links TRBV5-6 to TRBJ1-2; TRBD1 aligns across 8 bases. CDR3 length: 15 residues. With 0 bases clipped from V and 5 bases from J, the junction kept 6 bases outside the gene matches. Germline V lookup: CDR1 SGHDT, CDR2 YYEEEE. The CDR3 reads CASSLEAGGRYGYTF. The CDR3 coding sequence is TGTGCCAGCAGCTTGGAGGCAGGGGGCAGATATGGCTACACCTTC.

The V call is TRBV6-2 or TRBV6-3, the J call TRBJ2-7, with TRBD1 identical over 7 bases. CDR1 is MNHEY, CDR2 SVGEGT, per germline. CDR3 size: 16 residues. The V and J ends lost 3 bases and 0 bases, in that order; junction bases with no gene match: 8. DNA of the CDR3: TGTGCCAGCAGTTATTCCGCCGGGACAGTCTCCTACGAGCAGTACTTC. Translation gives CASSYSAGTVSYEQYF.

Comments on this clone: Other DNA sequences in the same sample also yield this CDR3. This chain connects TRBV28 to TRBJ1-6; the match to TRBD1 covers 7 bases. This CDR3 has 15 residues. Germline V CDR1 and CDR2: MDHEN, SYDVKM. The trim removed 6 bases at V and 7 bases at J, leaving 9 bases unmatched. The CDR3 protein is CASSARTGLNSPLHF. Here the CDR3 DNA reads TGTGCCAGCAGCGCCCGGACAGGACTCAATTCACCCCTCCACTTT.

The chain couples TRBV27 to TRBJ1-6; D remains unclear. Germline V gene sequence: CDR1 MNHEY, CDR2 SMNVEV (reference sequence). CDR3 length equals 13 residues. V was cut by 2 bases and J by 9 bases, with 8 bases left in between. The CDR3 loop reads CASSLVGLSPLHF. DNA for the CDR3: TGTGCCAGCAGTTTAGTGGGCCTTTCACCCCTCCACTTT.

This CDR3 reads CATSRDPWEDGYTF. CDR3 in DNA: TGTGCCACCAGCAGAGACCCGTGGGAGGACGGCTACACCTTC. The V and J genes are TRBV15 and TRBJ1-2, with D uncertain. CDR3 length: 14 amino acids. Germline CDR1 is LNHNV and CDR2 is YYDKDF (reference sequence). The germline V and J ends were trimmed by 0 bases and 8 bases, with 13 bases remaining between them.

The chain links TRBV28 to TRBJ1-2; possible D gene TRBD1, 5 bases. Germline CDR1 is MDHEN and CDR2 is SYDVKM. This CDR3 comprises 17 residues. Between the trimmed V and J ends, which lost 2 bases and 6 bases, there was a span of 22 bases. CDR3 nucleotides: TGTGCCAGCAGTTTACCCACAGGATGGGGAACCTCGGATGGCTACACCTTC. It translates to CASSLPTGWGTSDGYTF.

The CDR3 is CASRNRQGHQPQHF. Written as DNA, the CDR3 is TGTGCCAGCAGAAACCGTCAGGGTCATCAGCCCCAGCATTTT. V usage is TRBV2 and J usage is TRBJ1-5, with D possibly matching TRBD1 (5 bases). CDR1 is SNHLY, CDR2 FYNNEI, per germline. This CDR3 is built from 14 residues. Trimming cost V 6 bases and J 5 bases, with 14 bases left between them.

The chain joins TRBV12-2 to TRBJ2-5; TRBD1, the D gene given by the table, was not confirmed from the DNA. TRBV12-2 constitutes a pseudogene. CDR3 size: 11 residues. CDR3 sequence reads: CAPGTPETQYF. CDR3 coding DNA: TGTGCACCCGGGACACCAGAGACCCAGTACTTC.

The chain couples TRBV30 to TRBJ2-6; no definite D call. Trimming took off 2 bases at V and 0 bases at J, with 5 bases between the two ends. The CDR3 has 14 residues. CDR1 GTSNPN and CDR2 SVGIG come from the germline V gene (reference sequence). The CDR3 region is CAWSRDSGANVLTF. CDR3 in DNA: TGTGCCTGGAGTCGAGACTCTGGGGCCAACGTCCTGACTTTC.

The chain has TRBV4-3 and TRBJ1-4; D possibly corresponds to TRBD1 (5 bases). Germline CDR1 LGHNA, CDR2 YSLEER. The V gene lost 0 bases and the J gene lost 8 bases, with 10 bases spanning the gap. This CDR3 comprises 14 residues. CDR3 residues: CASSQDGGGEKLFF. In nucleotides, the CDR3 is TGCGCCAGCAGCCAAGACGGGGGTGGGGAAAAACTGTTTTTT.

The chain joins TRBV5-4 to TRBJ2-7, with TRBD2 matching 9 bases. This CDR3 is 16 amino acids long. Losses at the gene ends were 4 bases for V and 2 bases for J; bases not matched to a gene: 10. The germline gives CDR1 SGHNT, CDR2 YYREEE (reference sequence). The CDR3 DNA sequence: TGTGCCAGCAGCCCTAACTGGGGGACTAGCACCTACGAGCAGTACTTC. Its translation is CASSPNWGTSTYEQYF. The complete variable domain, with remaining parts taken from reference TRBV5-4 and TRBJ2-7, reads ETGVTQSPTHLIKTRGQQVTLRCSSQSGHNTVSWYQQALGQGPQFIFQYYREEENGRGNFPPRFSGLQFPNYSSELNVNALELDDSALYLCASSPNWGTSTYEQYFGPGTRLTVT.